The 18 T cell receptor beta chains listed next were all sequenced from one sample in a study of T cells in Graves' hyperthyroidism and ophthalmopathy. Amplification of TCR beta CDR3 regions used RNA as the template. HTBI primers drove first-round RT-PCR of the TCR CDR3. A single record per CDR3 protein comes from TCRdb applying MiXCR to the multiplex PCR reads. The data hold 500,000 to 550,000 distinct CDR3 sequences, with 20% observed a single time. Input material: blood. Receptors originate from a middle-aged man with Graves' ophthalmopathy.

This rearrangement joins TRBV4-1 to TRBJ1-1; the D is unclear. V lost 4 bases and J 1 base, leaving 7 bases between the germline ends. The germline V gene encodes CDR1 MGHRA and CDR2 YSYEKL. This CDR3 is built from 13 residues. The chain's CDR3 is CASSLTPNTEAFF. The CDR3 DNA sequence: TGCGCCAGCAGCCTAACACCGAACACTGAAGCTTTCTTT.

This clonotype was counted only a few times. The CDR3 DNA reads as TGTGCCAGCAGCCTCGGACTTTCGAGCAATCAGCCCCAGCATTTT. Protein: CASSLGLSSNQPQHF. The chain uses TRBV11-2 and TRBJ1-5; D not resolved. This CDR3 is built from 15 residues. CDR1 is SGHAT, CDR2 FQNNGV, per germline. Trimming shortened V by 5 bases and J by 1 base, and 12 bases separated the two germline ends. Looking up the rest from reference TRBV11-2 and TRBJ1-5 gives the full variable domain: EAGVAQSPRYKIIEKRQSVAFWCNPISGHATLYWYQQILGQGPKLLIQFQNNGVVDDSQLPKDRFSAERLKGVDSTLKIQPAKLEDSAVYLCASSLGLSSNQPQHFGDGTRLSIL.

The table lists this clonotype with many counts. This rearrangement joins TRBV28 to TRBJ2-7; D possibly corresponds to TRBD1 (6 bases). V lost 6 bases and J lost 3, with 12 bases in between. CDR3 length: 13 amino acids. CDR1 and CDR2 (germline): MDHEN, SYDVKM. The CDR3 coding sequence is TGTGCCAGCAGCCCCGGACAGTACTACGAGCAGTACTTC. Amino acids: CASSPGQYYEQYF.

This clonotype appeared a few times. The rearrangement joins TRBV7-2 to TRBJ1-4, with 7 bases aligning to TRBD1. The CDR3 sequence is 16 residues long. Germline-derived CDR1 and CDR2 are SGHTA and FQGNSA. With V trimmed by 2 bases and J by 8 bases, 11 bases remained unmatched. CDR3 DNA sequence: TGTGCCAGCAGCTTACAGACAGGGAACGTTGGGGAAAAACTGTTTTTT. Its translation: CASSLQTGNVGEKLFF.

This clonotype came up many times. The chain recombines TRBV28 with TRBJ2-7; 7 nucleotides agree with TRBD1. Germline V gives CDR1 MDHEN, CDR2 SYDVKM. V was pared by 7 bases and J by 3 bases, with 12 bases of the junction left unmatched. CDR3 length equals 15 residues. Written as DNA, the CDR3 is TGTGCCAGCAACACCGGGACAGCGCTCCGCTACGAGCAGTACTTC. Encoded protein: CASNTGTALRYEQYF.

This clonotype appeared a few times. The chain uses TRBV12-5 and TRBJ2-5; tentative D call: TRBD2 (5 bases). The V end was cut by 4 bases, the J end by 0 bases, with 6 bases between. Germline CDR1 is LGHNT and CDR2 is FRNRAP. There are 13 residues in the CDR3. For the CDR3, the DNA is TGTGCTAGTGGTTCGGACTACCAAGAGACCCAGTACTTC. Translating it yields CASGSDYQETQYF.

Worth noting for this clonotype: An end of the junction differs from the germline gene, which may be a read error. J is TRBJ2-7 and V is TRBV6-1; 7 nucleotides line up with TRBD2. Germline values: CDR1 MNHNS, CDR2 SASEGT. CDR3 size: 16 residues. CDR3 residues: CASSRSEREGSYEQYF. Written as DNA, the CDR3 is TGCGCCAGCAGCCGTTCTGAGAGGGAGGGTTCCTACGAGCAGTACTTC.

This clonotype has just a few counts. V usage is TRBV29-1 and J usage is TRBJ1-1, with 8 bases aligning to TRBD1. Germline values: CDR1 SQVTM, CDR2 ANQGSEA. Trimming cost V 5 bases and J 1 base; bases outside gene matches: 3. CDR3 length equals 13 residues. DNA of the CDR3: TGCAGCGTTAAAGGGACAGGGAACACTGAAGCTTTCTTT. Translated, it gives CSVKGTGNTEAFF.

This clonotype was observed at least ten times. The chain couples TRBV2 to TRBJ2-2, with TRBD1 matching 8 bases. Per the germline V gene, CDR1 is SNHLY and CDR2 is FYNNEI. V shed 7 bases, J shed 5 bases, and the junction held 9 bases outside the gene matches. The CDR3 is 15 amino acids. For the CDR3, the DNA is TGTGCCAGCACCATTGGGAGACAGGGGACCGGGGAGCTGTTTTTT. Translation gives CASTIGRQGTGELFF.

In this sample, this clonotype turned up many times. The chain recombines TRBV12-3 or TRBV12-4 with TRBJ1-5, with D hard to call. The V end was cut by 6 bases, the J end by 1 base, with 19 bases between. The CDR3 has 17 amino acids. The CDR3 DNA sequence: TGTGCCAGCAGCTACGAATGGGTGGCGTCGAGCAATCAGCCCCAGCATTTT. Amino acid sequence: CASSYEWVASSNQPQHF.

This chain joins TRBV7-3 and TRBJ1-2; D gene unclear. The germline V and J ends were trimmed by 0 bases and 10 bases, with 18 bases remaining between them. This CDR3 has 15 amino acids. Per germline, CDR1 SGHTA and CDR2 FQGTGA. The CDR3: CASSLTAGPLDSYTF. The CDR3 nucleotides are TGTGCCAGCAGCTTAACGGCCGGGCCACTCGATTCCTACACCTTC.

This clonotype has more than one count but fewer than ten. This chain links TRBV3-1 with TRBJ2-3, with 11 bases fitting TRBD1. Germline CDR1 LGHDT, CDR2 YNNKEL (reference sequence). V was pared by 1 base and J by 4 bases, with 1 base of the junction left unmatched. The CDR3 length is 15 residues. As DNA, the CDR3 is TGTGCCAGCAGCCAAGGGACAGGGGGCCCAGATACGCAGTATTTT. This gives the protein CASSQGTGGPDTQYF.

This clonotype has ten or more counts. This sequence joins TRBV12-3 or TRBV12-4 and TRBJ2-5, with D hard to call. The V gene lost 4 bases and the J gene lost 4 bases, with 4 bases spanning the gap. The CDR3 runs to 11 residues. In DNA, the CDR3 is TGTGCCAGCAGTTGGGGAGAGACCCAGTACTTC. Translating gives CASSWGETQYF.

V gene TRBV9 combines with J gene TRBJ2-2; D is perhaps TRBD2 (6 bases). This CDR3 region has 16 residues. Trimming removed 2 bases from V and 3 bases from J, with 14 bases in between. CDR1 is SGDLS, CDR2 YYNGEE, per germline. The CDR3 protein is CASSVGGGHYTGELFF. DNA for the CDR3: TGTGCCAGCAGCGTGGGAGGCGGCCATTACACCGGGGAGCTGTTTTTT.

The gene calls are TRBV6-1 and TRBJ2-1, with 7 nucleotides matching TRBD2. Germline CDR1 and CDR2: MNHNS and SASEGT. This CDR3 is built from 15 residues. V gave up 8 bases and J gave up 3 bases; unmatched junction bases: 10. CDR3 coding DNA: TGTGCCAGCCGTAATGCGGGAGCCTACTACAATGAGCAGTTCTTC. This codes for CASRNAGAYYNEQFF.

The chain joins TRBV7-2 to TRBJ2-2; 13 bases match TRBD2. The CDR3 is 15 residues long. V shed 6 bases, J shed 6 bases, and the junction held 4 bases outside the gene matches. Germline loops: CDR1 SGHTA, CDR2 FQGNSA. The CDR3 DNA reads as TGTGCCAGCAGTTGGACTAGCGGGGGACCCGGGGAGCTGTTTTTT. Its protein product is CASSWTSGGPGELFF.

The V gene is TRBV3-1, the J gene TRBJ1-5; no reliable D call. Germline CDR1 and CDR2: LGHDT and YNNKEL (reference sequence). The CDR3 totals 13 residues. V dropped 7 bases and J dropped 4 bases, with 11 bases sitting between them. The CDR3: CASTRTGNQPQHF. CDR3 in DNA: TGTGCCAGCACCCGGACGGGAAATCAGCCCCAGCATTTT.

This clonotype was recorded at least ten times. This sequence joins TRBV6-5 and TRBJ1-3; TRBD1 might be the D (5 bases). Germline loops: CDR1 MNHEY, CDR2 SVGAGI. Trimming shortened V by 2 bases and J by 8 bases, and 13 bases separated the two germline ends. CDR3 size: 14 residues. The CDR3 here is CASSYEAGRDTIYF. CDR3 nucleotide sequence: TGTGCCAGCAGTTACGAGGCAGGGAGAGACACCATATATTTT.